These 32 T cell receptor beta chains originate from one sample sequenced in a study of cytomegalovirus exposure and HLA in healthy donors. PCR amplification relied on 60 Vbeta primers (plus 13 Jbeta primers). Clones were sequenced by immunoSEQ multiplex PCR, and TCRdb holds only the in-frame ones, with some missing. The sample contains 150,000 to 250,000 clones, 75% to 90% of which appear only once. The specimen sequenced was PBMCs. These receptors were obtained from a woman between 50 and 59 years old in good health and CMV-seropositive.

The chain uses TRBV7-9 and TRBJ2-7; D is unclear. This CDR3 is built from 13 residues. Germline CDR1 reads SEHNR; CDR2 reads FQNEAQ (reference sequence). Deletions cut 7 bases from V and 1 base from J, with 11 bases between. Here the CDR3 reads CASTTRLSYEQYF. In DNA form, the CDR3 reads TGTGCCAGCACCACACGCCTGTCCTACGAGCAGTACTTC.

This sequence joins TRBV7-8 and TRBJ2-3; 9 positions match TRBD2. The CDR3 contains 16 residues. J was trimmed by 6 bases and V by 4 bases; bases with no gene match: 11. Germline V CDR1 and CDR2: SGHVS, FQNEAQ. The CDR3 nucleotides are TGTGCCAGCAGCTCCGGGGTAGCGGGGGCGTGGGATACGCAGTATTTT. It yields the protein CASSSGVAGAWDTQYF.

This rearrangement joins TRBV5-1 to TRBJ1-6, with 7 bases lining up with TRBD1. Germline V gene data show CDR1 as SGHRS and CDR2 as YFSETQ. The CDR3 sequence is 14 residues long. The J segment lost 7 bases and the V segment lost 4 bases, leaving 5 bases of the junction unmatched. The CDR3 DNA reads as TGCGCCAGCAGCGCGAGGACAGGCAATTCACCCCTCCACTTT. Protein: CASSARTGNSPLHF.

The chain has TRBV30 and TRBJ2-4; D unclear. V lost 3 bases, J lost 9 bases, and 15 bases lay in between. The length of the CDR3 is 13 residues. Germline CDR1 is GTSNPN and CDR2 is SVGIG (reference sequence). CDR3 in DNA: TGTGCCTGGAGGGCCGACACCCAAGGCATTCAGTACTTC. Translating it yields CAWRADTQGIQYF.

In this sample, this clone turned up once. The chain is built from TRBV5-4 and TRBJ2-5; 8 bases are a match to TRBD2. Germline V lookup: CDR1 SGHNT, CDR2 YYREEE (reference sequence). The V gene end was trimmed by 3 bases and the J gene end by 4 bases; junction bases not matched to a gene: 11. The CDR3 has 16 amino acids. The CDR3 is CASSSDAGGGGETQYF. The CDR3 DNA reads as TGTGCCAGCAGCTCCGACGCGGGGGGAGGGGGAGAGACCCAGTACTTC. Full variable domain (missing parts from reference TRBV5-4 and TRBJ2-5): ETGVTQSPTHLIKTRGQQVTLRCSSQSGHNTVSWYQQALGQGPQFIFQYYREEENGRGNFPPRFSGLQFPNYSSELNVNALELDDSALYLCASSSDAGGGGETQYFGPGTRLLVL.

V usage is TRBV5-1 and J usage is TRBJ2-7, with 12 positions matching TRBD1. The trim removed 5 bases at V and 4 bases at J, leaving 7 bases unmatched. This CDR3 spans 15 amino acids. CDR1 SGHRS and CDR2 YFSETQ come from the germline V gene. The CDR3 spells CASSSPGQGAYEQYF. CDR3 nucleotides: TGCGCCAGCAGTTCCCCGGGACAGGGGGCGTACGAGCAGTACTTC.

The chain is built from TRBV28 and TRBJ2-7, with 8 bases lining up with TRBD1. This CDR3 region has 14 residues. Germline CDR1 and CDR2: MDHEN and SYDVKM. Trimming cost V 5 bases and J 4 bases; bases outside gene matches: 7. The CDR3 DNA reads as TGTGCCAGCAGTCCGCCCCAGGGGGCGTACGAGCAGTACTTC. Protein product: CASSPPQGAYEQYF.

The V gene is TRBV27, the J gene TRBJ1-6, with 10 bases aligning to TRBD1. Germline V gene sequence: CDR1 MNHEY, CDR2 SMNVEV (reference sequence). This CDR3 has 14 residues. The junction had 5 bases not matched to a gene; V was cut back by 6 bases and J by 9 bases. CDR3 sequence reads: CASSPTGGFSPLHF. DNA of the CDR3: TGTGCCAGCAGCCCGACAGGGGGCTTTTCACCCCTCCACTTT.

This clone has just a few counts. Other DNA sequences in this specimen translate into the identical CDR3. V is TRBV18 and J is TRBJ2-2, with 8 bases that match TRBD1. This CDR3 comprises 14 residues. The J segment lost 4 bases and the V segment lost 3 bases, leaving 1 base of the junction unmatched. Germline CDR1 is KGHSH and CDR2 is LQKENI. DNA of the CDR3: TGTGCCAGCTCACCTGGACAGGGCACCGGGGAGCTGTTTTTT. Its translation: CASSPGQGTGELFF.

The V and J genes are TRBV7-3 and TRBJ2-2; 10 bases are a match to TRBD2. The CDR3 contains 16 residues. The trim removed 5 bases at V and 5 bases at J, leaving 8 bases unmatched. The germline gives CDR1 SGHTA, CDR2 FQGTGA. The CDR3 DNA follows: TGTGCCAGCAGCCTCATAGCGGGAGGAAGGACCGGGGAGCTGTTTTTT. Amino acid sequence: CASSLIAGGRTGELFF.

In this sample, this clone turned up once. This chain uses TRBV4-3 with TRBJ2-5; 11 positions agree with TRBD2. Germline V CDR1 and CDR2: LGHNA, YSLEER. V shed 1 base and J 5 bases; nucleotides not matched to a gene: 9. The CDR3 runs 17 residues. CDR3 amino acids: CASSQGALAGGPETQYF. CDR3 nucleotide sequence: TGCGCCAGCAGCCAAGGCGCCTTAGCGGGGGGGCCGGAGACCCAGTACTTC.

This chain uses TRBV7-2 with TRBJ2-1, with 14 bases lining up with TRBD2. From germline, CDR1 is SGHTA and CDR2 FQGNSA. V lost 5 bases, J lost 9 bases, and 6 bases stayed unmatched. The CDR3 is made up of 15 amino acids. In DNA form, the CDR3 reads TGTGCCAGCAGCAACAGACTAGCGGGGGGGCTTGAGCAGTTCTTC. As protein: CASSNRLAGGLEQFF.

The J gene is TRBJ1-5, the V gene TRBV5-1, with 9 positions matching TRBD1. CDR1 SGHRS and CDR2 YFSETQ come from the germline V gene. Trimming cost V 2 bases and J 6 bases; bases outside gene matches: 3. CDR3 length equals 14 residues. The CDR3 is CASSFTTGGQPQHF. The DNA for the CDR3 is TGCGCCAGCAGCTTCACGACAGGGGGTCAGCCCCAGCATTTT.

For the CDR3, the DNA is TGTGCCAGCAGCTTACAGGGGGCGGTGATAGGGGAGCAGTACTTC. Translation: CASSLQGAVIGEQYF. V is TRBV11-2 and J is TRBJ2-7; TRBD1 aligns across 8 bases. This CDR3 is 15 amino acids long. CDR1 and CDR2 from the germline V gene are SGHAT and FQNNGV. The V gene end was trimmed by 2 bases and the J gene end by 7 bases; junction bases not matched to a gene: 10.

The rearrangement joins TRBV2 to TRBJ2-1; a possible D gene is TRBD1 (6 bases). Germline V gives CDR1 SNHLY, CDR2 FYNNEI. The V end lost 6 bases, the J end lost 15 bases, and 24 bases lay between the germline ends. This CDR3 spans 14 amino acids. The CDR3 reads CASRPGPGTPRGFF. CDR3 nucleotides: TGTGCCAGCAGACCCGGGCCCGGGACACCTAGGGGGTTCTTC.

The chain employs TRBV2 and TRBJ2-2; tentative D call: TRBD1 (5 bases). Germline V CDR1 and CDR2: SNHLY, FYNNEI. This CDR3 region has 17 residues. V lost 3 bases and J 6 bases, leaving 20 bases between the germline ends. CDR3 coding DNA: TGTGCCAGCAGTGAGATGCCAGGGTTTGGTCGTGCCGGGGAGCTGTTTTTT. Translated, it gives CASSEMPGFGRAGELFF.

This clone has just a few counts. The rearrangement links TRBV28 to TRBJ1-2, with a weak D call TRBD1 (5 bases). The V gene lost 5 bases and the J gene lost 0 bases, with 10 bases spanning the gap. The CDR3 has 14 amino acids. The V gene's germline CDR1 is MDHEN and CDR2 SYDVKM. In DNA form, the CDR3 reads TGTGCCAGCAGTATTCTGACAGCTAACTATGGCTACACCTTC. Translated: CASSILTANYGYTF.

This rearrangement joins TRBV28 to TRBJ2-5; 9 nucleotides match TRBD2. With 1 base clipped from V and 2 bases from J, the junction kept 14 bases outside the gene matches. Germline CDR1 MDHEN, CDR2 SYDVKM. The CDR3 loop spans 19 amino acids. Here the CDR3 reads CASSLYGAGGLHWQETQYF. In nucleotides, the CDR3 is TGTGCCAGCAGTTTATACGGAGCGGGGGGCCTTCACTGGCAAGAGACCCAGTACTTC.

V is TRBV9 and J is TRBJ1-2; 9 bases fit TRBD1. V shed 4 bases, J shed 1 base, and the junction held 14 bases outside the gene matches. CDR3 length equals 18 residues. The germline CDR1 and CDR2 sequences are SGDLS and YYNGEE. The CDR3 sequence is CASSPEDPGQGSNYGYTF. The DNA of the CDR3 is TGTGCCAGCAGCCCCGAAGATCCGGGACAGGGTAGTAACTATGGCTACACCTTC.

The chain employs TRBV11-2 and TRBJ2-6; possibly TRBD2 for D (5 bases). Germline values: CDR1 SGHAT, CDR2 FQNNGV. CDR3 length equals 16 residues. Between the trimmed V and J ends, which lost 0 bases and 4 bases, there was a span of 10 bases. The CDR3, as DNA: TGTGCCAGCAGCTTAGAGGCGGGCTCCGGGGCCAACGTCCTGACTTTC. The encoded protein is CASSLEAGSGANVLTF.

The genes are TRBV27 and TRBJ2-1; TRBD2 matches at 9 bases. The CDR3 loop spans 15 amino acids. The junction had 5 bases not matched to a gene; V was cut back by 3 bases and J by 5 bases. In germline, CDR1 is MNHEY, CDR2 SMNVEV (reference sequence). The CDR3 bases are TGTGCCAGCAGTTTTAGCGGGAGTGCCCACAATGAGCAGTTCTTC. The encoded protein is CASSFSGSAHNEQFF.

The rearrangement uses TRBV5-1 and TRBJ2-5; D not resolved. Germline values: CDR1 SGHRS, CDR2 YFSETQ. This CDR3 region has 11 residues. Trimming took 2 bases from V and 5 from J, leaving 4 bases between them. CDR3 DNA sequence: TGCGCCAGCAGCTTTCCGGAGACCCAGTACTTC. As protein: CASSFPETQYF.

The chain combines TRBV10-1 with TRBJ1-4; 8 bases map to TRBD1. With V trimmed by 5 bases and J by 3 bases, 14 bases remained unmatched. The CDR3 has 18 amino acids. Germline V CDR1 and CDR2: WNHNN, SYGVQD (reference sequence). The CDR3 DNA sequence: TGCGCCAGCAGTCGACGACGGACAGGGTTTGTTGCTAATGAAAAACTGTTTTTT. Protein product: CASSRRRTGFVANEKLFF.

CDR3 in amino acids: CASSYSSGAIAGEQYF. DNA for the CDR3: TGTGCCAGCAGTTACTCCAGCGGGGCTATTGCGGGGGAGCAGTACTTC. This chain uses TRBV6-6 with TRBJ2-7; 7 bases map to TRBD2. Looked up from germline, CDR1 is MNHNY and CDR2 is SVGAGI (reference sequence). The CDR3 runs to 16 residues. Germline trimming cut 0 bases from V and 7 bases from J; bases unmatched to any gene: 12.

J is TRBJ2-1 and V is TRBV5-1; weak D call: TRBD2 (6 bases). Germline V gene sequence: CDR1 SGHRS, CDR2 YFSETQ. The V and J ends lost 2 bases and 3 bases respectively, with 12 bases between them. The CDR3 extends over 15 amino acids. Written as DNA, the CDR3 is TGCGCCAGCAGCTTCGACGGGAGAAACTACAATGAGCAGTTCTTC. This gives the protein CASSFDGRNYNEQFF.

The rearrangement uses TRBV4-3 and TRBJ2-6; D ambiguous. Trimming cost V 4 bases and J 2 bases, with 18 bases left between them. The germline CDR1 and CDR2 sequences are LGHNA and YSLEER. This CDR3 contains 18 residues. CDR3 in DNA: TGCGCCAGCAGCCCCAGCAGGTTGCCAAATACTGGGGCCAACGTCCTGACTTTC. Its protein is CASSPSRLPNTGANVLTF.

The chain couples TRBV5-1 to TRBJ2-6; D not certain. This CDR3 region has 18 residues. From germline, CDR1 is SGHRS and CDR2 YFSETQ. The ends were cut back, 1 base at V and 0 bases at J, with 14 bases in the middle. Here the CDR3 DNA reads TGCGCCAGCAGCTTGCCTTACTCGAGCGACTCTGGGGCCAACGTCCTGACTTTC. As protein: CASSLPYSSDSGANVLTF.

This clone has a handful of counts. The junction shows a germline mismatch at one end, possibly a read error. As DNA, the CDR3 is TGTGCCACGACAGGGGATGGGGCCAACGGCCTGACTTTC. Translation: CATTGDGANGLTF. The V and J genes are TRBV10-3 and TRBJ2-6, with 8 bases identical to TRBD1. This CDR3 spans 13 amino acids. The germline CDR1 and CDR2 sequences are ENHRY and SYGVKD.

Here the CDR3 reads CASSFGQGVPYEQYF. The CDR3, as DNA: TGCGCCAGCAGCTTCGGACAGGGAGTACCCTACGAGCAGTACTTC. This rearrangement joins TRBV5-1 to TRBJ2-7; the match to TRBD1 covers 8 bases. The CDR3 runs 15 residues. The germline V gene encodes CDR1 SGHRS and CDR2 YFSETQ. The trim removed 2 bases at V and 2 bases at J, leaving 6 bases unmatched.

This chain joins TRBV5-1 and TRBJ1-2; D is possibly TRBD1 (5 bases). The ends were cut back, 4 bases at V and 2 bases at J, with 12 bases in the middle. CDR3 length: 14 amino acids. The germline V gene encodes CDR1 SGHRS and CDR2 YFSETQ. CDR3 residues: CASSLDILNYGYTF. CDR3 sequence (DNA): TGCGCCAGCAGCCTGGACATTCTCAACTATGGCTACACCTTC.

The rearrangement joins TRBV5-1 to TRBJ2-5, with 11 bases lining up with TRBD2. With the DNA end fitting TRBJ2-7 better, the J assignment may be wrong. The CDR3 covers 15 residues. Germline V gene sequence: CDR1 SGHRS, CDR2 YFSETQ. The CDR3 loop is CASSLIAGGPGEQYF. In nucleotides, the CDR3 is TGCGCCAGCAGCTTGATAGCGGGAGGGCCCGGCGAGCAGTACTTC.

J is TRBJ2-5 and V is TRBV10-3; D gene unclear. V was clipped by 2 bases and J by 7 bases, with 8 bases between them. In germline, CDR1 is ENHRY, CDR2 SYGVKD. The CDR3 sequence is 12 residues long. CDR3 DNA: TGTGCCATCAGTGAGCGCCCCGGGACCCAGTACTTC. This sequence encodes CAISERPGTQYF.